These T cell receptor beta chains were read from a single sample in a study of T cell repertoires in cytomegalovirus infection. TCRdb processed the reads anew with MiXCR; each CDR3 protein has one entry. The table records about 310,000 distinct CDR3 sequences, 15% to 20% of them present only once. The sample comprised PBMCs. The receptors come from a human donor in good health (CMV status not recorded). Some clones in this sample may be carry-over from other donors' samples. Each CDR3 is given with its conserved first and last residue. D genes are given only for firm matches. Expanded clones get a size class; other rows say once, few or many, or leave the size out.

>-|TRBD1|TRBV4-1|TRBJ2-4
CASSPPGTGIAIQYF
TGCGCCAGCAGCCCCCCAGGGACAGGGATTGCCATTCAGTACTTC
>many|-|TRBV20-1|TRBJ2-5
CSARPTVQETQYF
TGCAGTGCTAGACCGACAGTTCAAGAGACCCAGTACTTC
>many|-|TRBV12-3/TRBV12-4|TRBJ1-2
CASSFSGSNYTF
TGTGCCAGCAGTTTTTCGGGCAGCAACTACACCTTC
>many|-|TRBV7-2|TRBJ1-3
CASSAWDGWGSGNTIYF
TGTGCCAGCAGCGCCTGGGACGGGTGGGGTTCTGGAAACACCATATATTTT
>few|TRBD1|TRBV5-6|TRBJ1-4
CASSHQTGATNEKLFF
TGTGCCAGCAGCCATCAGACAGGGGCAACTAATGAAAAACTGTTTTTT
>few|TRBD2|TRBV20-1|TRBJ2-3
CSARRGLAGGRRTDTQYF
TGCAGTGCCCGAAGAGGACTAGCGGGGGGACGACGAACAGATACGCAGTATTTT
>-|TRBD1|TRBV20-1|TRBJ2-5
CSARGSTRDRGETQYF
TGCAGTGCTAGAGGGAGCACAAGGGACAGGGGTGAGACCCAGTACTTC
>few|TRBD2|TRBV6-1|TRBJ2-3
CASRIRLAGADTQYF
TGTGCCAGCAGGATCCGACTAGCGGGGGCGGATACGCAGTATTTT
>many|TRBD1|TRBV7-2|TRBJ1-4
CASSVDRANEKLFF
TGTGCCAGCAGCGTTGACAGGGCTAATGAAAAACTGTTTTTT
>many|TRBD2|TRBV11-2|TRBJ2-7
CASSFLGGGAYEQYF
TGTGCCAGCAGCTTTCTCGGGGGGGGGGCCTACGAGCAGTACTTC
>many|-|TRBV6-5|TRBJ2-3
CASSYSVWGPSTDTQYF
TGTGCCAGCAGTTACTCGGTATGGGGGCCGAGCACAGATACGCAGTATTTT
>-|-|TRBV28|TRBJ2-2
CASSPAGWSGTTPGELFF
TGTGCCAGCAGTCCAGCAGGCTGGTCCGGGACAACCCCCGGGGAGCTGTTTTTT
>-|TRBD1|TRBV4-1|TRBJ1-2
CASSQEETGARYGYTF
TGCGCCAGCAGCCAAGAGGAAACAGGGGCCCGCTATGGCTACACCTTC
>-|TRBD2|TRBV28|TRBJ2-5
CASSSPRVAGLQETQYF
TGTGCCAGCAGTTCCCCCAGGGTAGCGGGGCTCCAAGAGACCCAGTACTTC
>many|TRBD2|TRBV7-2|TRBJ2-2
CASSFSAGGLLGELFF
TGTGCCAGCAGCTTCTCAGCGGGGGGGCTATTAGGGGAGCTGTTTTTT
>-|-|TRBV5-1|TRBJ2-5
CASSPGTDPQETQYF
TGCGCCAGCAGTCCCGGGACTGATCCTCAAGAGACCCAGTACTTC
>few|TRBD1|TRBV28|TRBJ2-3
CASSSLGQGRTDTQYF
TGTGCCAGCAGTTCCCTGGGACAGGGGCGGACAGATACGCAGTATTTT
>few|TRBD1|TRBV11-2|TRBJ2-4
CASSSDRDDIQYF
TGTGCCAGCAGCAGCGACAGGGACGACATTCAGTACTTC
>few|-|TRBV28|TRBJ2-2
CASSLLGTKNTGELFF
TGTGCCAGCAGTTTATTGGGGACAAAGAACACCGGGGAGCTGTTTTTT
>many|-|TRBV11-2|TRBJ1-2
CASSSTLRGGYTF
TGTGCCAGCAGCTCGACCCTCCGGGGGGGCTACACCTTC
>many|TRBD1|TRBV27|TRBJ1-1
CASKQGSMNTEAFF
TGTGCCAGTAAACAGGGGTCCATGAACACTGAAGCTTTCTTT
>few|-|TRBV11-2|TRBJ2-3
CASSHGPEDVADTQYF
TGTGCCAGCAGTCATGGGCCGGAGGACGTTGCGGATACGCAGTATTTT